These 4 T cell receptor beta chains originate from one sample sequenced in a study of vaccination and CD4 T cells after COVID-19. The sample's treatment: approximately nine-day PBMC culture with coronavirus spike peptide pools or control peptides (ViraFEST assay). Sequenced with the Oncomine TCR Beta short-read assay was DNA taken from cultured CD4+ T cells. TCRdb reprocessed the PCR reads via MiXCR and lists one record per CDR3 protein. The sample has over 14,000 distinct CDR3 sequences, about 50% seen once; the top ten hold approximately 8%. For these receptors, no antigen is known. Specimen: CD4+ T cells from blood, cultured in vitro. Receptors were obtained from a human donor who had recovered from COVID-19.

V and J are TRBV7-6 and TRBJ1-5; D is uncertain. CDR1 SGHVS and CDR2 FNYEAQ come from the germline V gene. The ends were cut back, 3 bases at V and 7 bases at J, with 7 bases in the middle. CDR3 length: 12 amino acids. The CDR3 loop is CASSFSNQPQHF. The CDR3 DNA reads TGTGCCAGCAGCTTTTCTAACCAGCCCCAGCATTTT.

This clonotype occurred a few times. The chain carries TRBV7-8 and TRBJ2-5; 8 bases align to TRBD2. The CDR3 consists of 15 residues. CDR1 SGHVS and CDR2 FQNEAQ come from the germline V gene. Trimming at V came to 2 bases and at J to 5 bases, leaving 7 bases not matched to a gene. Written as DNA, the CDR3 is TGTGCCAGCAGCTTAACCGGGGGGGCGGCGGAGACCCAGTACTTC. It is translated as CASSLTGGAAETQYF.

This clonotype was recorded once. The V call is TRBV12-3 or TRBV12-4, the J call TRBJ2-2, with D unresolved. The V end lost 1 base, the J end lost 6 bases, and 12 bases lay between the germline ends. The CDR3 has 15 amino acids. CDR3 bases: TGTGCCAGCAGTTTAGACGCTCTTGGGGCCGGGGAGCTGTTTTTT. Protein: CASSLDALGAGELFF.

V usage is TRBV12-3 or TRBV12-4 and J usage is TRBJ1-5, with D possibly matching TRBD1 (5 bases). Trimming took off 4 bases at V and 6 bases at J, with 13 bases between the two ends. The CDR3 consists of 14 residues. The CDR3 DNA is TGTGCCAGCAGTTCCAGGGAGTTAGGTCAGCCCCAGCATTTT. This sequence encodes CASSSRELGQPQHF.